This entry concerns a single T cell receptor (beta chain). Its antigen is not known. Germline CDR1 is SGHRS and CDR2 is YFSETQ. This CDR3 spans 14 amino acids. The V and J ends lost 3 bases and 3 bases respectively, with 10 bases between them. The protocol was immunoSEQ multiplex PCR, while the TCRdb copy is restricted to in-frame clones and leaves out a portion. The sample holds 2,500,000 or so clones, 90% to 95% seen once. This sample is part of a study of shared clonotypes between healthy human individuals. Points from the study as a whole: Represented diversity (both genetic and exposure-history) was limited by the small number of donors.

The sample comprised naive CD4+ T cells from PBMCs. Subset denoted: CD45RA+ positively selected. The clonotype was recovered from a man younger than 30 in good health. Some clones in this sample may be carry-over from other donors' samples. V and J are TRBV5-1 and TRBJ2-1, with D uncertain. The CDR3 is CASSSGLIYNEQFF. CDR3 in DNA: TGCGCCAGCAGCTCCGGGCTAATCTACAATGAGCAGTTCTTC. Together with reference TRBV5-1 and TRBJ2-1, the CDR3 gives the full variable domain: KAGVTQTPRYLIKTRGQQVTLSCSPISGHRSVSWYQQTPGQGLQFLFEYFSETQRNKGNFPGRFSGRQFSNSRSEMNVSTLELGDSALYLCASSSGLIYNEQFFGPGTRLTVL.